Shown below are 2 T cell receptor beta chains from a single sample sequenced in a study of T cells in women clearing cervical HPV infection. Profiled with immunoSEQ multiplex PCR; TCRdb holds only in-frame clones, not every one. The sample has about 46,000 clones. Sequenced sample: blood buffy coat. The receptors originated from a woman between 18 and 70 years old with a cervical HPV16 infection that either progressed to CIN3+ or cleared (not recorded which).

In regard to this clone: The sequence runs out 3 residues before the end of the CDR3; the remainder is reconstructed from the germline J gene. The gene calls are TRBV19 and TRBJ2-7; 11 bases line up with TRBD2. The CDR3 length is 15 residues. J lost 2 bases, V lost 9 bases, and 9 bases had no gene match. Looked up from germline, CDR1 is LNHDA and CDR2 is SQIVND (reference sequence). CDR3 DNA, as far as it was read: TGTGCCAGCAGGACTAGCGGGCCAGATCCCTACGAG. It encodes CASRTSGPDPYE. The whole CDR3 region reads CASRTSGPDPYEQYF.

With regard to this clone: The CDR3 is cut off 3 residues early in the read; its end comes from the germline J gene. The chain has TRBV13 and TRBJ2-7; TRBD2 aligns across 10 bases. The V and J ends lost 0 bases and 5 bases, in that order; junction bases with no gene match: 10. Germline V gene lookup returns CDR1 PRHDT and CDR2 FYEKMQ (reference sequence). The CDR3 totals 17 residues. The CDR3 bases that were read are TGTGCCAGCAGCTTAGGAGGGCTAGCGGGAGAGGTCAACGAG. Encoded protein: CASSLGGLAGEVNE. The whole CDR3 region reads CASSLGGLAGEVNEQYF.